Below are 18 T cell receptor beta chains sequenced from a single sample in a study of tumor-infiltrating lymphocytes in primary liver carcinoma. Co-extraction of RNA and DNA was performed on about 19-33 mg of unsorted bulk tissue. Constant-region priming of 500 ng total RNA yielded TCR beta cDNA. What produced the TCR beta libraries was three nested multiplex PCR rounds using slightly modified ARM-PCR. Two initial PCR rounds of about 9 cycles each paired TRBV1-TRBV30 forward primers with a C-beta reverse primer. In TCRdb, the multiplex PCR reads were re-called with MiXCR into one record per CDR3 protein. The table includes more than 85,000 distinct CDR3 sequences, 80% to 85% detected once. Sequencing was done on a sample of liver tumor tissue from sampling region 3. Indicated subset: tumor region T3, left-lateral pole. The receptor source for this set is a man aged 35 to 55 with primary liver carcinoma and hepatitis B virus infection.

As for this clonotype: At one end, the junction sequence differs from germline, possibly due to a read error. The CDR3 sequence: CSFEVWTLRGEKLFF. The DNA of the CDR3 is TGCAGCTTTGAGGTCTGGACCCTGAGGGGTGAAAAACTGTTTTTT. V is TRBV29-1 and J is TRBJ1-4, with a tentative D call TRBD1 (5 bases). Germline lookup yields CDR1 SQVTM and CDR2 ANQGSEA. The CDR3 sequence is 15 residues long.

This clonotype was seen more than once but under ten times. Because it lacks the conserved phenylalanine or tryptophan at the end, this CDR3 is likely a read error. Because the CDR3's place on the DNA is in doubt, the DNA is left out and the CDR3 is given as listed by TCRdb. This chain links TRBV11-1 with TRBJ1-6; the D segment call TRBD1 is taken from the table without a DNA check. The CDR3 is 13 residues long, counting both termini. The germline CDR1 and CDR2 sequences are SGHAT and FQDESV (reference sequence). The CDR3 sequence is CASSRTLVSPLHS.

Comments on this clonotype: At one end the junction does not follow the germline gene, possibly because of a read error. V and J are TRBV7-8 and TRBJ2-7, with 7 bases matching TRBD2. The CDR3 runs to 13 residues. Germline CDR1 SGHVS, CDR2 FQNEAQ. The CDR3 region has the DNA TGTGCCATCAGCTTTACTAGCGCCTACGAGCACCACTTC. Translation gives CAISFTSAYEHHF.

The genes are TRBV29-1 and TRBJ2-2; D gene unclear. V was pared by 6 bases and J by 7 bases, with 18 bases between. The CDR3 contains 14 residues. Germline-derived CDR1 and CDR2 are SQVTM and ANQGSEA. CDR3 sequence (DNA): TGCAGCGTCTTTGGAACACTGGGTCGCGGGGAGCTGTTTTTT. Its translation is CSVFGTLGRGELFF.

Notes on this clonotype: Germline and junction disagree at one end, which may indicate a read error. The chain joins TRBV4-1 to TRBJ2-7; D is ambiguous. CDR3 length: 13 amino acids. Looked up from germline, CDR1 is MGHRA and CDR2 is YSYEKL. The CDR3 sequence: CVSSRPLVDEQYF. CDR3 bases: TGCGTCAGCAGCCGTCCTTTAGTGGACGAGCAGTACTTC.

About this clonotype itself: Possible read error: a much larger clone is one base away. The CDR3 DNA follows: TGCGCCAACAGACCCGGGGGGGGGAGTCCCTACGAGCAGTACTTC. Its translation: CANRPGGGSPYEQYF. The V gene is TRBV5-1, the J gene TRBJ2-7; 8 bases line up with TRBD2. The CDR3 totals 15 residues. V was pared by 9 bases and J by 2 bases, with 13 bases of the junction left unmatched. Germline CDR1 SGHRS, CDR2 YFSETQ.

In the case of this clonotype: This CDR3 is missing its conserved last phenylalanine or tryptophan, likely due to a read error. This chain joins TRBV29-1 and TRBJ1-1; no firm D call. The CDR3 spans 16 residues. Germline-derived CDR1 and CDR2 are SQVTM and ANQGSEA. CDR3 bases: TGCATCGTTGAAACGGGAAAGATCATCATGAACACTGAAGCTTTCTGT. This codes for CIVETGKIIMNTEAFC.

In regard to this clonotype: The CDR3 ends on some other residue instead of the conserved phenylalanine or tryptophan, so this is likely a read error. The DNA is left out, because the CDR3 cannot be placed on it with certainty; the CDR3 is given as TCRdb lists it. The chain joins TRBV7-9 to TRBJ1-5. CDR1 and CDR2 from the germline V gene are SEHNR and FQNEAQ (reference sequence). The CDR3 extends over 15 residues, inclusive of both ends. This CDR3 is CGSSPIGGGGQPHHL.

As regards this clonotype: An end of the junction does not agree with germline; a read error may underlie this. The J gene is TRBJ2-3, the V gene TRBV12-3 or TRBV12-4; no definite D call. The CDR3 is 13 amino acids. The CDR3 DNA sequence: TGTACCAGCAGCCTGGTGGGCGTCAGTACACAGTATTTT. Translation: CTSSLVGVSTQYF.

Regarding this clonotype: Lacking the conserved final phenylalanine or tryptophan, this CDR3 likely reflects a read error. The CDR3 loop is CASSYLRDGYEQYL. The CDR3 nucleotides read TGTGCCAGCAGTTACCTGAGGGACGGTTACGAGCAGTACTTA. The chain uses TRBV6-6 and TRBJ2-7; D could derive from TRBD1 or TRBD2 (5 bases each). V dropped 2 bases and J dropped 4 bases, with 12 bases sitting between them. This CDR3 comprises 14 residues. Germline CDR1 is MNHNY and CDR2 is SVGAGI (reference sequence).

Notes on this clonotype: At one boundary the junction diverges from the germline segment, which might be a read error. V gene TRBV6-4 combines with J gene TRBJ2-2; 10 positions agree with TRBD2. CDR1 and CDR2 from the germline V gene are MRHNA and SNTAGT. The CDR3 loop spans 16 amino acids. The CDR3 DNA reads TGTGCCACTCCAGTGAAGGAGCGGGAGGGCACCGGGGAGCTGTTTTTC. It is translated as CATPVKEREGTGELFF.

This clonotype is a singleton in its sample. This chain uses TRBV6-2 or TRBV6-3 with TRBJ2-3, with a tentative D call TRBD1 (5 bases). TRBJ1-5 explains the end of the DNA better; the J call may be wrong. This CDR3 spans 16 amino acids. The germline CDR1 and CDR2 sequences are MNHEY and SVGEGT. The CDR3 nucleotides read TGTGCCAGCAGTTACCTAGCGGGAGGGCAGACAGATACGCAGCATTTT. It is translated as CASSYLAGGQTDTQHF.

This clonotype was found a few times. Lacking the conserved final phenylalanine or tryptophan, this CDR3 likely reflects a read error. Because the CDR3's place on the DNA is in doubt, the DNA is left out and the CDR3 is given as listed by TCRdb. The rearrangement links TRBV11-2 to TRBJ2-1; the D segment call TRBD1 is taken from the table without a DNA check. Germline V gene lookup returns CDR1 SGHAT and CDR2 FQNNGV. Including both end residues, the CDR3 is 12 amino acids long. CDR3 sequence: CASSYATGKKFS.

This clonotype was counted only a few times. Given the absence of the conserved phenylalanine or tryptophan at the CDR3 end, a read error is likely. The chain carries TRBV29-1 and TRBJ2-5; D gene unclear. The CDR3 consists of 11 residues. Germline CDR1 SQVTM, CDR2 ANQGSEA. The CDR3 nucleotides are TGCAGCGCTGAAGTAGCCCAGACCCAGTACATC. This translates into CSAEVAQTQYI.

The chain carries TRBV10-3 and TRBJ1-1, with D maybe TRBD1 (6 bases). The CDR3 loop spans 15 amino acids. CDR1 and CDR2 (germline): ENHRY, SYGVKD. CDR3 in amino acids: CDISTRGQENTEAFF. For the CDR3, the DNA is TGTGACATTTCCACCCGGGGACAAGAGAACACTGAAGCTTTCTTT.

On this clonotype itself: A read error may explain this, as a much larger clone is one base away. V gene TRBV5-1 combines with J gene TRBJ2-3; 7 bases fit TRBD2. CDR3 length: 14 residues. Germline V CDR1 and CDR2: SGHRS, YFSETQ. V dropped 6 bases and J dropped 2; count of bases not matched to a gene: 6. The CDR3 reads CASKSRDYTDTQYF. The CDR3 coding sequence is TGCGCCAGCAAGAGCCGGGACTACACAGATACGCAGTATTTT. The full variable domain, completed using reference TRBV5-1 and TRBJ2-3, is KAGVTQTPRYLIKTRGQQVTLSCSPISGHRSVSWYQQTPGQGLQFLFEYFSETQRNKGNFPGRFSGRQFSNSRSEMNVSTLELGDSALYLCASKSRDYTDTQYFGPGTRLTVL.

Turning to this clonotype: One end of the junction is discordant with germline, which a read error may explain. V usage is TRBV5-4 and J usage is TRBJ2-5, with D uncertain. Germline-derived CDR1 and CDR2 are SGHNT and YYREEE (reference sequence). CDR3 length equals 12 residues. CDR3 protein: CVSNSREETQYF. CDR3 sequence (DNA): TGTGTCAGCAACTCAAGGGAAGAGACCCAATACTTC.

The chain has TRBV4-1 and TRBJ2-2; D call uncertain. The CDR3 has 15 amino acids. Deletions cut 4 bases from V and 4 bases from J, with 13 bases between. Germline CDR1 reads MGHRA; CDR2 reads YSYEKL. DNA of the CDR3: TGCGCCAGCAGCCCTGGGGTCGTTAGCACCGGGGAGCTGTTTTTT. Residues: CASSPGVVSTGELFF.